These 16 T cell receptor beta chains were sequenced from one sample in a study of blood T cell repertoires in COVID-19. Assay: immunoSEQ multiplex PCR; the TCRdb copy retains only in-frame clones and omits some. The sample yields more than 250,000 clones, around 87% seen once. Material: peripheral blood. The source of these receptors is a man younger than 30 with active or convalescent COVID-19.

The chain employs TRBV6-2 or TRBV6-3 and TRBJ1-1, with 9 bases aligning to TRBD1. With 5 bases clipped from V and 1 base from J, the junction kept 2 bases outside the gene matches. Germline V gives CDR1 MNHEY, CDR2 SVGEGT. The length of the CDR3 is 14 residues. The chain's CDR3 is CASSGTGTNTEAFF. CDR3 nucleotide sequence: TGTGCCAGCAGTGGGACAGGGACGAACACTGAAGCTTTCTTT.

This clone appeared many times. The chain couples TRBV6-4 to TRBJ2-3, with 10 bases that match TRBD2. The CDR3 totals 16 residues. Germline loops: CDR1 MRHNA, CDR2 SNTAGT. The V gene end was trimmed by 5 bases and the J gene end by 5 bases; junction bases not matched to a gene: 10. The DNA of the CDR3 is TGTGCCAGCAGTCCTGAAAGCGGGGGGGCCGAAGATACGCAGTATTTT. Residues: CASSPESGGAEDTQYF.

The chain has TRBV5-1 and TRBJ2-3, with 8 bases aligning to TRBD2. Germline CDR1 and CDR2: SGHRS and YFSETQ. Trimming took 0 bases from V and 11 from J; bases not matched to a gene: 8. CDR3 length: 14 amino acids. Here the CDR3 DNA reads TGCGCCAGCAGCTTGGTAGGTAGCGGGGTCGAGCAGTATTTT. Its protein product is CASSLVGSGVEQYF.

The gene calls are TRBV27 and TRBJ1-2; tentatively, D is TRBD1 (6 bases). CDR3 size: 14 residues. Trimming pared 4 bases from V and 4 bases from J, leaving 13 bases between. Germline V lookup: CDR1 MNHEY, CDR2 SMNVEV (reference sequence). The CDR3 loop reads CASSWTDKGYGYTF. The CDR3 DNA reads TGTGCCAGCAGTTGGACAGACAAAGGCTATGGCTACACCTTC.

This chain joins TRBV6-5 and TRBJ1-2, with TRBD1 identical over 7 bases. This CDR3 is 12 amino acids long. Germline values: CDR1 MNHEY, CDR2 SVGAGI. V dropped 6 bases and J dropped 7; count of bases not matched to a gene: 5. The CDR3 loop is CASSDRDRGYTF. The CDR3 nucleotides are TGTGCCAGCAGCGACAGGGATCGTGGCTACACCTTC.

The chain links TRBV10-2 to TRBJ2-5, with D perhaps matching TRBD2 (6 bases). The CDR3 extends over 13 amino acids. V was clipped by 6 bases and J by 1 base, with 9 bases between them. The germline gives CDR1 WSHSY, CDR2 SAAADI. The CDR3 DNA is TGCGCCAGCAGGTCGGGACTCCAAGAGACCCAGTACTTC. Amino acids: CASRSGLQETQYF.

The chain joins TRBV29-1 to TRBJ2-7; 8 bases fit TRBD2. V trimming: 4 bases; J trimming: 0 bases; junction bases outside the gene matches: 14. The germline gives CDR1 SQVTM, CDR2 ANQGSEA. The CDR3 runs to 17 residues. Written as DNA, the CDR3 is TGCAGCGTTGTGGGACTAGGGTCCCCCACCCCCTCCTACGAGCAGTACTTC. This sequence encodes CSVVGLGSPTPSYEQYF.

The chain carries TRBV10-3 and TRBJ1-4; TRBD1 is a possible D gene (5 bases). CDR3 size: 11 residues. V lost 11 bases, J lost 5 bases, and 9 bases lay in between. CDR1 is ENHRY, CDR2 SYGVKD, per germline. The CDR3 DNA reads TGTGCCGTACAGGCGAATGAAAAACTGTTTTTT. Encoded protein: CAVQANEKLFF.

The CDR3: CAWSSKGGEEKLFF. CDR3 DNA sequence: TGTGCCTGGAGTAGTAAAGGGGGAGAGGAAAAACTGTTTTTT. This sequence joins TRBV30 and TRBJ1-4, with D possibly TRBD1 on 6 matching bases. Trimming removed 2 bases from V and 8 bases from J, with 15 bases in between. The CDR3 has 14 amino acids. Germline loops: CDR1 GTSNPN, CDR2 SVGIG (reference sequence).

CDR3 protein: CASSYWGETQYF. CDR3 bases: TGTGCCAGCAGTTACTGGGGCGAGACCCAGTACTTC. The rearrangement links TRBV6-2 or TRBV6-3 to TRBJ2-5; weak D call: TRBD1 (5 bases). Germline loops: CDR1 MNHEY, CDR2 SVGEGT. This CDR3 has 12 residues. Trimming stripped 1 base from V and 5 bases from J, with 5 bases between.

The rearrangement links TRBV19 to TRBJ1-4; D possibly corresponds to TRBD1 (6 bases). CDR3 length: 13 residues. The V and J ends lost 6 bases and 7 bases respectively, with 12 bases between them. The V gene's germline CDR1 is LNHDA and CDR2 SQIVND (reference sequence). CDR3 nucleotide sequence: TGTGCCAGTAGCAACAGGGAAGGTGAAAAACTGTTTTTT. It translates to CASSNREGEKLFF.

Points on this clone: Other nucleotide sequences in the sample specify the same CDR3. This CDR3 is CASSQDAGNQPQHF. The DNA of the CDR3 is TGTGCCAGCAGCCAAGATGCGGGGAATCAGCCCCAGCATTTT. The chain joins TRBV3-1 (or the pseudogene TRBV3-2) to TRBJ1-5; D is unclear. Trimming left V 0 bases short and J 4 bases short, with 7 bases between. Germline V CDR1 and CDR2: LGHDT, YNNKEL (reference sequence). The CDR3 has 14 residues.

This clone appeared once. V and J are TRBV27 and TRBJ2-7; possibly TRBD1 for D (6 bases). CDR3 size: 14 residues. With 5 bases removed from V and 3 bases from J, the gap between germline ends came to 14 bases. Per germline, CDR1 MNHEY and CDR2 SMNVEV (reference sequence). This CDR3 is CASSPTGPLYEQYF. CDR3 DNA: TGTGCCAGCAGTCCTACAGGGCCACTCTACGAGCAGTACTTC.

The chain recombines TRBV20-1 with TRBJ1-4; D is unclear. V lost 3 bases to trimming and J lost 7 bases, with 9 bases between them. CDR3 length equals 12 residues. Looked up from germline, CDR1 is DFQATT and CDR2 is SNEGSKA (reference sequence). For the CDR3, the DNA is TGCAGTGCTAGTCCCAGGTTTGAAAAACTGTTTTTT. Protein product: CSASPRFEKLFF.

The CDR3 spells CASSKQGKNTEAFF. In nucleotides, the CDR3 is TGTGCCAGCAGTAAACAGGGGAAGAACACTGAAGCTTTCTTT. The chain couples TRBV6-5 to TRBJ1-1, with TRBD1 matching 7 bases. The CDR3 loop spans 14 amino acids. The V and J ends lost 5 bases and 1 base, in that order; junction bases with no gene match: 4. Germline lookup yields CDR1 MNHEY and CDR2 SVGAGI.

The chain combines TRBV28 with TRBJ2-7; TRBD2 aligns across 10 bases. The germline V gene has CDR1 MDHEN and CDR2 SYDVKM. V dropped 6 bases and J dropped 1; count of bases not matched to a gene: 9. This CDR3 region has 16 residues. DNA of the CDR3: TGTGCCAGCAGACAGCTTAGCGGGAGGTCTTCCTACGAGCAGTACTTC. It yields the protein CASRQLSGRSSYEQYF.